This record covers a single T cell receptor (beta chain). What it binds is not known. Some clones are missing from TCRdb's copy, which holds only in-frame ones; the method was immunoSEQ multiplex PCR. The data contain about 160,000 clones, over 85% of them singletons. Germline CDR1 is SGHAT and CDR2 is FQNNGV. Trimming stripped 3 bases from V and 2 bases from J, with 10 bases between. There are 14 residues in the CDR3. The entry originates in a study of cytomegalovirus exposure and HLA in healthy donors. The study's findings and limits: Reports showed the classifier diagnosing cytomegalovirus status with high specificity and sensitivity.

The V and J genes are TRBV11-2 and TRBJ2-5; D is possibly TRBD2 (6 bases). This clonotype originated in a woman younger than 35 in good health and CMV-seropositive. The material sequenced was PBMCs. DNA of the CDR3: TGTGCCAGCAGCTTTGTTGCGGGGCAAGAGACCCAGTACTTC. This translates into CASSFVAGQETQYF.